The clone carrying this TCR beta chain is deemed medium-sized. Its antigen is unknown. Bulk tumor genomic DNA served as template, at 600 ng per sample. Surgical sampling yielded several biopsies per primary tumor (spaced far apart). Enrolled individuals presented with untreated, newly diagnosed non-small cell lung cancer and received curative surgery. TCR beta CDR3 was amplified by multiplex PCR using 32 V and 13 J primers. TCRdb reanalysed the multiplex PCR reads using MiXCR and keeps one entry per CDR3 protein. The table lists about 10,000 distinct CDR3 sequences, under 20% of them singletons. This sample stems from a study of immune heterogeneity within non-small cell lung tumors. Study overall: Histology included a few squamous cell carcinomas, 9 to 11 non-squamous carcinomas and 1 unspecified tumor.

This CDR3 spans 19 amino acids. Per germline, CDR1 KGHDR and CDR2 SFDVKD. Trimming pared 4 bases from V and 1 base from J, leaving 19 bases between. Study-wide results and limits: Tumor sites in a patient shared identical dominant CDR3 beta clonotypes and also carried site-unique high-frequency clones.

The chain is built from TRBV24-1 and TRBJ2-6; the D gene is possibly TRBD1 (6 bases). What was sequenced was lung tumor tissue. This receptor was identified in a man between 40 and 49 years old with non-small cell lung cancer. The CDR3 nucleotides are TGTGCCACCAGTGAATCCCCGCGACAGGCGAGATCTGGGGCCAACGTCCTGACTTTC. Translating it yields CATSESPRQARSGANVLTF.